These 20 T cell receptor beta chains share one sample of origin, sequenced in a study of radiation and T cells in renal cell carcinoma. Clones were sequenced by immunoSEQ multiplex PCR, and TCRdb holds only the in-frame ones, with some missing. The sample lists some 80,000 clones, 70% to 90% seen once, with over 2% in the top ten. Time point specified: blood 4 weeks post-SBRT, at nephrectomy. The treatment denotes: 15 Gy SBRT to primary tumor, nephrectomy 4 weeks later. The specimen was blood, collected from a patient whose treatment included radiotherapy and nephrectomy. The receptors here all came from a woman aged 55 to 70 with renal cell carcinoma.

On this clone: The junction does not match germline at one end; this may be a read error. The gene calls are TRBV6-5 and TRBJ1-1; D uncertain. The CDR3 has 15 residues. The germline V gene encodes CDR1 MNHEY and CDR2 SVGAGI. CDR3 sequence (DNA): TGTGCCAGCAGTTACACCTCGCAAACGAGGACTGAAGCTTCCTTT. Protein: CASSYTSQTRTEASF.

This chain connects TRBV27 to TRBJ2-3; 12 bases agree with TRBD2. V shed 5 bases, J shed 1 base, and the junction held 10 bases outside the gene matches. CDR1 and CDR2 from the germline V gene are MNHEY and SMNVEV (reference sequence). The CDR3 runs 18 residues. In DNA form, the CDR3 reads TGTGCCAGCAGTCCGCCCCCGACTAGCGGGGGCCGCACAGATACGCAGTATTTT. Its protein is CASSPPPTSGGRTDTQYF.

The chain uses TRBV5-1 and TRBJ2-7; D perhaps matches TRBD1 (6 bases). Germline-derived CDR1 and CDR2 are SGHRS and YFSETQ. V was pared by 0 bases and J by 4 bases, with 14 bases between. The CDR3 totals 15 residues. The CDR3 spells CASSLGTPQGYEQYF. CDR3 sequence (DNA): TGCGCCAGCAGCTTGGGCACCCCTCAGGGGTACGAGCAGTACTTC.

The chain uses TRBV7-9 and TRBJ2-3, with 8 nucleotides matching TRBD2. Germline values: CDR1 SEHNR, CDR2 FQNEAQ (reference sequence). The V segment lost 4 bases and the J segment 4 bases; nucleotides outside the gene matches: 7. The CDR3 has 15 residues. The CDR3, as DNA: TGTGCCAGCAGCTCCTTGGCGGGAGGATCAGATACGCAGTATTTT. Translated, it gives CASSSLAGGSDTQYF.

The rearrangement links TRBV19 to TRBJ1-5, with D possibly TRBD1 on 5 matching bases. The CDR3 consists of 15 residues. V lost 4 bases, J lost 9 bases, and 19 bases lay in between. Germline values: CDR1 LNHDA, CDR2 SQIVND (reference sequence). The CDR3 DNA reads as TGTGCCAGTAGTAACTCCAGGGCTGATTGGGCGCCCCAGCATTTT. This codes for CASSNSRADWAPQHF.

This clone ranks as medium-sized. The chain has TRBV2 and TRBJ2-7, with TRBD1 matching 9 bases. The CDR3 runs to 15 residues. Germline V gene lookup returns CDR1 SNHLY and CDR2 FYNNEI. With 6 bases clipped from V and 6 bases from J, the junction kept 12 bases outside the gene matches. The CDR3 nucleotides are TGTGCCAGCAGGGAGATTTACCGGGACAGGGTCGAGCAGTACTTC. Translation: CASREIYRDRVEQYF. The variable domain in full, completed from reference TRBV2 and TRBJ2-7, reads EPEVTQTPSHQVTQMGQEVILRCVPISNHLYFYWYRQILGQKVEFLVSFYNNEISEKSEIFDDQFSVERPDGSNFTLKIRSTKLEDSAMYFCASREIYRDRVEQYFGPGTRLTVT.

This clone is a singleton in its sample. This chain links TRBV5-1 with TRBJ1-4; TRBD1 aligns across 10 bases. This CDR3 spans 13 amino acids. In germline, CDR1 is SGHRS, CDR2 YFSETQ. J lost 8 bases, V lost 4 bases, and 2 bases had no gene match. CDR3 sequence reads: CASSRDRGEKLFF. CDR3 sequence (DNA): TGCGCCAGCAGCCGGGACAGGGGCGAAAAACTGTTTTTT.

In DNA, the CDR3 is TGTGCCAGCGTACAGACAGGGGGGATAGGGACCTACGAGCAGTACTTC. Its protein product is CASVQTGGIGTYEQYF. The chain links TRBV28 to TRBJ2-7, with 9 bases identical to TRBD1. The CDR3 is made up of 16 amino acids. Trimming cost V 8 bases and J 2 bases; bases outside gene matches: 13. The germline gives CDR1 MDHEN, CDR2 SYDVKM. Looking up the rest from reference TRBV28 and TRBJ2-7 gives the full variable domain: DVKVTQSSRYLVKRTGEKVFLECVQDMDHENMFWYRQDPGLGLRLIYFSYDVKMKEKGDIPEGYSVSREKKERFSLILESASTNQTSMYLCASVQTGGIGTYEQYFGPGTRLTVT.

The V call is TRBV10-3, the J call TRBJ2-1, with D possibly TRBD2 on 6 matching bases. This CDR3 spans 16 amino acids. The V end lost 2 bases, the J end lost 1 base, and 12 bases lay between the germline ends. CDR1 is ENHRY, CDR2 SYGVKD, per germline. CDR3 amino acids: CAISEPPGESYNEQFF. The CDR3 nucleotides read TGTGCCATCAGTGAGCCGCCGGGAGAGTCCTACAATGAGCAGTTCTTC.

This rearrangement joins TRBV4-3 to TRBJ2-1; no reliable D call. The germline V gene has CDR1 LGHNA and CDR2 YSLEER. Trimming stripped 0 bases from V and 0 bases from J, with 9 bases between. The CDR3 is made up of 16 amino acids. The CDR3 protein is CASSQDLGPSYNEQFF. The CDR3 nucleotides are TGCGCCAGCAGCCAAGATCTAGGACCCTCCTACAATGAGCAGTTCTTC.

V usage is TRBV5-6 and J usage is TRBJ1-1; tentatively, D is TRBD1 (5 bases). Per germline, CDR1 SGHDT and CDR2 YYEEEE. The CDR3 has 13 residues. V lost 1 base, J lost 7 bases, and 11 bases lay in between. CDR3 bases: TGTGCCAGCAGCTTGTACGGGGGGGATGAAGCTTTCTTT. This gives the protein CASSLYGGDEAFF.

CDR3 region: CASSEAQGQQETQYF. The DNA for the CDR3 is TGTGCCAGCAGTGAAGCGCAGGGGCAACAAGAGACCCAGTACTTC. The rearrangement uses TRBV6-1 and TRBJ2-5, with D possibly matching TRBD1 (6 bases). The germline CDR1 and CDR2 sequences are MNHNS and SASEGT. The CDR3 runs to 15 residues. The germline V and J ends were trimmed by 0 bases and 2 bases, with 10 bases remaining between them.

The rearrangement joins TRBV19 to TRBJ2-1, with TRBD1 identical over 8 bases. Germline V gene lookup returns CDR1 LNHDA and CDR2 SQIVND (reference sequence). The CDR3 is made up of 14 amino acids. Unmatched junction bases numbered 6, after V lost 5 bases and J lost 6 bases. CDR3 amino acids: CASSPEDRANEQFF. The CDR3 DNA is TGTGCCAGTAGTCCCGAGGACAGGGCCAATGAGCAGTTCTTC.

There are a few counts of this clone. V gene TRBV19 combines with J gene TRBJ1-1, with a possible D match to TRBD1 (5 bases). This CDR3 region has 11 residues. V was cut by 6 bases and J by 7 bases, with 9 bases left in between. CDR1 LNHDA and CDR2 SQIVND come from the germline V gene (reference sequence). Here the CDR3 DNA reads TGTGCCAGTAGGGGGGAGTTTGAAGCTTTCTTT. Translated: CASRGEFEAFF.

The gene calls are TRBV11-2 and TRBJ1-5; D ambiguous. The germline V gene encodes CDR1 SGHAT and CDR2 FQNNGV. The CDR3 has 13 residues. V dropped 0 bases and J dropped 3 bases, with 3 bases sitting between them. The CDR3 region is CASSLEDNQPQHF. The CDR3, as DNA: TGTGCCAGCAGCTTAGAAGACAATCAGCCCCAGCATTTT.

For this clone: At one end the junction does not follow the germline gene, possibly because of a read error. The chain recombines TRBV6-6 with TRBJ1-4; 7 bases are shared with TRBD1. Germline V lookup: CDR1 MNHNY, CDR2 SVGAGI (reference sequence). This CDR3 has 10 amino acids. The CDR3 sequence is CASSGRDSIF. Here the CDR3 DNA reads TGTGCCAGCAGTGGTCGGGACAGCATCTTT.

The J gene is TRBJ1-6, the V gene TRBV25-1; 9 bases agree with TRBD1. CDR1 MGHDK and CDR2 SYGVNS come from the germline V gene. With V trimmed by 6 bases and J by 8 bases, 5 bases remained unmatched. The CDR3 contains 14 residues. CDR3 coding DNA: TGTGCCAGCAGGGAAACAGGGGGCGATTCACCCCTCCACTTT. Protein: CASRETGGDSPLHF.

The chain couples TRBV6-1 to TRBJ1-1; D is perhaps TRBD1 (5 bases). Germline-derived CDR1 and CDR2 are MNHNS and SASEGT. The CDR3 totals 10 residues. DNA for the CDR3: TGTGCTACAGGGAACACTGAAGCTTTCTTT. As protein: CATGNTEAFF.

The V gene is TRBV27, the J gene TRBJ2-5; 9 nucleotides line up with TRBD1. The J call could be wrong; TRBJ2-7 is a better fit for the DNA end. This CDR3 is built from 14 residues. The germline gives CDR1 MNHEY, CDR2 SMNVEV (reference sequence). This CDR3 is CASSPGTGPYEQYF. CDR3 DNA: TGTGCCAGCAGCCCCGGGACAGGGCCCTACGAGCAGTACTTC.

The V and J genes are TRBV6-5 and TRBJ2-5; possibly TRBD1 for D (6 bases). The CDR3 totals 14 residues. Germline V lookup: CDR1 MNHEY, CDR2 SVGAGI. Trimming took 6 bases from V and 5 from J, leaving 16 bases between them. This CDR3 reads CASRPGHLRETQYF. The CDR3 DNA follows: TGTGCCAGCAGACCGGGACATCTAAGGGAGACCCAGTACTTC.